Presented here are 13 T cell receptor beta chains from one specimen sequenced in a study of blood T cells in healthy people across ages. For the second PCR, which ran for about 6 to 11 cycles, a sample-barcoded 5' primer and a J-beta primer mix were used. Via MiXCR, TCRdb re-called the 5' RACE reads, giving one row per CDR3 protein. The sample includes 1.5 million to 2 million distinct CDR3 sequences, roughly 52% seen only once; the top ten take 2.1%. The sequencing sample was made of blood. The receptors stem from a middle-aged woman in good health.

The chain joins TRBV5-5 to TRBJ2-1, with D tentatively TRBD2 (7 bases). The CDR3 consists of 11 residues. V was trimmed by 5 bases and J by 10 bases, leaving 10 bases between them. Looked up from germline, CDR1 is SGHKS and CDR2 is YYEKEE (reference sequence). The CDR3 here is CASRGGGEQFF. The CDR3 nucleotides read TGTGCCAGCAGAGGGGGGGGGGAGCAGTTCTTC. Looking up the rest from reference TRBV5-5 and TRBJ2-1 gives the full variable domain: DAGVTQSPTHLIKTRGQQVTLRCSPISGHKSVSWYQQVLGQGPQFIFQYYEKEERGRGNFPDRFSARQFPNYSSELNVNALLLGDSALYLCASRGGGEQFFGPGTRLTVL.

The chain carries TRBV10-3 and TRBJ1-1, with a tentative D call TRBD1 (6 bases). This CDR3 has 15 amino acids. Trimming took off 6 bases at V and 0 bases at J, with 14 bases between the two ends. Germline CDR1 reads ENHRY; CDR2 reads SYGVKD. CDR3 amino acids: CAIRTIGQLNTEAFF. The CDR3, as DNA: TGTGCCATCAGAACGATTGGACAGTTGAACACTGAAGCTTTCTTT.

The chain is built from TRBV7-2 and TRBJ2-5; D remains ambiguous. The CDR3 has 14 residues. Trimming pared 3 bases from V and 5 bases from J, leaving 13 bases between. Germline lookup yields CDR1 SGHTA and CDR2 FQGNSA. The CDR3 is CASSFAPPRETQYF. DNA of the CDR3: TGTGCCAGCAGCTTTGCACCTCCCCGGGAGACCCAGTACTTC.

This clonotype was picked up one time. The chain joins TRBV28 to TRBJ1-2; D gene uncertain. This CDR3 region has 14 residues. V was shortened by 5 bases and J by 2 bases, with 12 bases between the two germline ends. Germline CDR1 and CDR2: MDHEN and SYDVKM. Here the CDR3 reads CASSRAIPNYGYTF. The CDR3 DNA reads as TGTGCCAGCAGTCGCGCCATCCCCAACTATGGCTACACCTTC.

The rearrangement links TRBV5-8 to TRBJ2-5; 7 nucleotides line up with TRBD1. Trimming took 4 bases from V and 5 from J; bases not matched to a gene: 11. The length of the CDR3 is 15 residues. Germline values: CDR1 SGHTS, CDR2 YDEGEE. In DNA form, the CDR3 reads TGTGCCAGCAGCCCGGGACAGCTAGGCGTGGAGACCCAGTACTTC. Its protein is CASSPGQLGVETQYF.

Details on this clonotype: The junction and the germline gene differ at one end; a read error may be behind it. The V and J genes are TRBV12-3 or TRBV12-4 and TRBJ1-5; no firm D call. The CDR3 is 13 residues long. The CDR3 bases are TGTGCCGGCAGTTTGCGGGGCAATCAGCCCCAGCATTTT. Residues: CAGSLRGNQPQHF.

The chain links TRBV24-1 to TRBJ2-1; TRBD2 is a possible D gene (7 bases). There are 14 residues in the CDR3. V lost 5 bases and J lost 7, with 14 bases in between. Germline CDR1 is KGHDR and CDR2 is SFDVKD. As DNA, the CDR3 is TGTGCCACCAGTGGGGGGGGCGTTTGGAATGAGCAGTTCTTC. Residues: CATSGGGVWNEQFF.

The CDR3 coding sequence is TGCGCCAGCAGCTTGCTATCAGCGGGGGTTGGGGATGAGCAGTTCTTC. Amino acids: CASSLLSAGVGDEQFF. The gene calls are TRBV5-1 and TRBJ2-1; 8 bases are a match to TRBD2. The germline V gene encodes CDR1 SGHRS and CDR2 YFSETQ. V lost 1 base, J lost 8 bases, and 11 bases stayed unmatched. This CDR3 is 16 amino acids long. The whole variable domain, filled in from reference TRBV5-1 and TRBJ2-1, reads KAGVTQTPRYLIKTRGQQVTLSCSPISGHRSVSWYQQTPGQGLQFLFEYFSETQRNKGNFPGRFSGRQFSNSRSEMNVSTLELGDSALYLCASSLLSAGVGDEQFFGPGTRLTVL.

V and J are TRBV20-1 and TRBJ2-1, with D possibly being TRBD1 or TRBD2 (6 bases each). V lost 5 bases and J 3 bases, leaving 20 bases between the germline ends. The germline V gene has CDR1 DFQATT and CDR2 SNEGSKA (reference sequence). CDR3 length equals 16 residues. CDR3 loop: CSARNWGATIYNEQFF. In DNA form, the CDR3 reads TGCAGTGCTCGGAACTGGGGGGCCACAATCTACAATGAGCAGTTCTTC.

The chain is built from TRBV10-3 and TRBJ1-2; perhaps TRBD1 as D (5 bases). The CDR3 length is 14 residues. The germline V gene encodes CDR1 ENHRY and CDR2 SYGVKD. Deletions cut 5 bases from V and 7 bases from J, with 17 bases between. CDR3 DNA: TGTGCCATCAGTACCCTGGTGGGGGTGGGTGGCTACACCTTC. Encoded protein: CAISTLVGVGGYTF.

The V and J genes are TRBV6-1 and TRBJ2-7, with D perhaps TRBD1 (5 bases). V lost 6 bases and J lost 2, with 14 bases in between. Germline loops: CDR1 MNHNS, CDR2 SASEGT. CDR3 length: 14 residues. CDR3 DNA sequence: TGTGCCAGCAGCGGACACTCCAGACCCTACGAGCAGTACTTC. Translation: CASSGHSRPYEQYF.

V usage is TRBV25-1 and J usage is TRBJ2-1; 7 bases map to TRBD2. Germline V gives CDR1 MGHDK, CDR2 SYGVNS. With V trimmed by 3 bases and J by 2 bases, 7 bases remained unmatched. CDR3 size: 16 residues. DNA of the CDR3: TGTGCCAGCAGTGACCCGAAGGCGGGGGCCTACAATGAGCAGTTCTTC. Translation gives CASSDPKAGAYNEQFF.

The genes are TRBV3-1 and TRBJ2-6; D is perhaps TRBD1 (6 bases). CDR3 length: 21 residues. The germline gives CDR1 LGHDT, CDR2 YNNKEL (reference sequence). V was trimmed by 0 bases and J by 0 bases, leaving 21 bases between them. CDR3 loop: CASSQDKFGVRGGSGANVLTF. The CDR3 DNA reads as TGTGCCAGCAGCCAAGATAAGTTTGGGGTCAGAGGGGGCTCTGGGGCCAACGTCCTGACTTTC.